The 4 T cell receptor beta chains below were found in one sample sequenced in a study of alternative splicing in chronic myeloid leukemia remission. Documented time point: chronic-phase CML before TKI therapy (screening/day 1). Each library started from 1 ug total RNA with poly-A enrichment. TCRdb re-analyzed the bulk RNA-seq reads; it lists each CDR3 protein once, without DNA. The sample yields 700 to 900 distinct CDR3 sequences, about 97% seen once. Sample: PBMCs or total blood leukocytes (not recorded which), taken at diagnosis. All receptors derive from an adult with chronic myeloid leukemia.

The chain recombines TRBV5-1 with TRBJ1-5. Germline V CDR1 and CDR2: SGHRS, YFSETQ. This CDR3 contains 17 residues. The CDR3 is CASSLDPRDGSNQPQHF.

This sequence joins TRBV14 and TRBJ2-3; TCRdb's D call of TRBD2 is untestable without DNA. From germline, CDR1 is SGHDN and CDR2 FVKESK. The CDR3 totals 16 residues. CDR3 in amino acids: CASSQVRKGRTDTQYF.

This chain links TRBV12-3 or TRBV12-4 with TRBJ1-2. There are 13 residues in the CDR3. CDR3: CASSLLGFDGYTF.

The chain uses TRBV29-1 and TRBJ2-1. This CDR3 comprises 14 residues. Germline-derived CDR1 and CDR2 are SQVTM and ANQGSEA. The CDR3 loop is CSSIHRRSYNEQFF.